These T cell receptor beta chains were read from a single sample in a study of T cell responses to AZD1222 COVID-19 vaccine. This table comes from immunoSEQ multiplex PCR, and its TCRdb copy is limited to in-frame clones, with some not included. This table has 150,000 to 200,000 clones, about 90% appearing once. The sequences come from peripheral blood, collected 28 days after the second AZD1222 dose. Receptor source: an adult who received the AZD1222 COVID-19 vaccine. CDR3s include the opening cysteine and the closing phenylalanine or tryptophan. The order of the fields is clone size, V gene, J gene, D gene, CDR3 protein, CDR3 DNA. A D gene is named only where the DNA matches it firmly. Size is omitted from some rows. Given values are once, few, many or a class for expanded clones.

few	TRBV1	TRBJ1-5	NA	CTSSPRQGRTKYLYQPQHF	TGCACCAGCAGCCCCAGACAGGGGCGCACTAAATACCTCTATCAGCCCCAGCATTTT
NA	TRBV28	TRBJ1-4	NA	CASSPRAPNEKLFF	TGTGCCAGCAGCCCCCGGGCCCCGAATGAAAAACTGTTTTTT
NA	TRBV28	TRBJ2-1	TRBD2	CASSSQRDSYNEQFF	TGTGCCAGCAGCTCCCAGCGGGACTCCTACAATGAGCAGTTCTTC
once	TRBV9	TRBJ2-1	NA	CASSVGSSRKRNEQFF	TGTGCCAGCAGCGTAGGGTCCTCACGTAAACGGAATGAGCAGTTCTTC
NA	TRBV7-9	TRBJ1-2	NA	CASSEENYGYTF	TGTGCCAGCTCCGAGGAGAACTATGGCTACACCTTC
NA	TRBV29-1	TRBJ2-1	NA	CSAVPGSSYNEQFF	TGCAGCGCCGTTCCGGGGAGCTCCTACAATGAGCAGTTCTTC
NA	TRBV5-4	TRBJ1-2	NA	CASSLEPGYGYTF	TGTGCCAGCAGCTTGGAGCCAGGCTATGGCTACACCTTC
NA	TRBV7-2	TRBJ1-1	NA	CASSLAYGAEAFF	TGTGCCAGCAGCTTAGCTTATGGGGCTGAAGCTTTCTTT
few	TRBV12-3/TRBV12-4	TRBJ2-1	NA	CASRARVREQFF	TGTGCCAGCAGGGCTCGGGTTCGAGAGCAGTTCTTC
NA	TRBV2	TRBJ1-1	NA	CASSGVEAFF	TGTGCCAGCAGTGGGGTAGAAGCTTTCTTT
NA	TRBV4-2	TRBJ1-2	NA	CASSQEGGYGYTF	TGTGCCAGCAGCCAAGAGGGAGGGTATGGCTACACCTTC
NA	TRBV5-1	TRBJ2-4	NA	CASSLELGNIQYF	TGCGCCAGCAGCTTGGAACTAGGAAACATTCAGTACTTC
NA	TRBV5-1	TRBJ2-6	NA	CASSLDPVDSYRTGANVLTF	TGCGCCAGCAGCTTGGACCCGGTTGACAGCTACCGGACTGGGGCCAACGTCCTGACTTTC
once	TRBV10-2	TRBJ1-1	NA	CASIEQNFATEAFF	TGCGCCAGCATCGAACAGAATTTCGCGACTGAAGCTTTCTTT
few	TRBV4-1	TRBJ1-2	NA	CASSQFSPPNYGYTF	TGCGCCAGCAGCCAATTTAGCCCGCCTAACTATGGCTACACCTTC
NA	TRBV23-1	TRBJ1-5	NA	CASSQYREEGPQHSNQPQHF	TGCGCCAGCAGTCAATATAGAGAGGAGGGGCCGCAACATAGCAATCAGCCCCAGCATTTT
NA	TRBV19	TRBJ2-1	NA	CASSVLPSGVARSHEQFF	TGTGCCAGTAGTGTACTACCATCGGGGGTAGCTAGGTCTCATGAGCAGTTCTTC
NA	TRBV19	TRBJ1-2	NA	CASSIREGVYGYTF	TGTGCCAGTAGTATCCGGGAGGGCGTGTATGGCTACACCTTC
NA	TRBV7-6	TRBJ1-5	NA	CASSLAGWQSRDGNQPQHF	TGTGCCAGCAGCTTAGCGGGGTGGCAAAGCCGCGACGGCAATCAGCCCCAGCATTTT
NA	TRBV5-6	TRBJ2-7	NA	CASSQKYEQYF	TGTGCCAGCAGCCAAAAATACGAGCAGTACTTC
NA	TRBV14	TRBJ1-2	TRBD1	CASSGTGRIHGYTF	TGTGCCAGCAGCGGGACAGGGAGGATACATGGCTACACCTTC
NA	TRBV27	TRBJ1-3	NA	CASKPGHLSGNTIYF	TGTGCCAGCAAACCGGGACACCTCTCTGGAAACACCATATATTTT
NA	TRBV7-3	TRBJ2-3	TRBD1	CASSLGQTGIDTQYF	TGTGCCAGCAGCTTAGGGCAGACAGGGATAGATACGCAGTATTTT
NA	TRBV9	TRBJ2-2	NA	CASSVRGDTGELFF	TGTGCCAGCAGCGTTCGCGGGGACACCGGGGAGCTGTTTTTT
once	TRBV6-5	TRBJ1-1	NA	CASIPTGGPNTEAFF	TGTGCCAGCATCCCAACTGGGGGCCCGAACACTGAAGCTTTCTTT
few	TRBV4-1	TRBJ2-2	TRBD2	CASSQGTRNTGELFF	TGCGCCAGCAGCCAGGGGACTAGGAACACCGGGGAGCTGTTTTTT
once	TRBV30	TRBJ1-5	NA	CAWRGLPNQPQHF	TGTGCCTGGAGAGGACTTCCCAATCAGCCCCAGCATTTT